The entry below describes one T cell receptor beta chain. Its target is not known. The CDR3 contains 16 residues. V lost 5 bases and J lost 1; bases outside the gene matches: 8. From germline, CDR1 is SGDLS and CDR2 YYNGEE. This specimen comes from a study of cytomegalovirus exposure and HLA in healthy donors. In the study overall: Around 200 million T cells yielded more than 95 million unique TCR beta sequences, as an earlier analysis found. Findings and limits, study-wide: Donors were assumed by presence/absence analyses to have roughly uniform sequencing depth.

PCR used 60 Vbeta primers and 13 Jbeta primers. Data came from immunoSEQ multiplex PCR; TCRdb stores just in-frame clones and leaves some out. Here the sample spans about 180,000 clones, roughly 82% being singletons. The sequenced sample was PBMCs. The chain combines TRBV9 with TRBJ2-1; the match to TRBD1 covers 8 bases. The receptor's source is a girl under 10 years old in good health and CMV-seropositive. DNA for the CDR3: TGTGCCAGCAGTCACAGGGGGGAAAGTTCCTACAATGAGCAGTTCTTC. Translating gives CASSHRGESSYNEQFF.